The entry that follows covers one T cell receptor (beta chain) sequence. The antigen is undetermined. The source of the sample is a study of siplizumab effects on memory and regulatory T cells. The repertoire was sequenced with immunoSEQ multiplex PCR; TCRdb's copy has only in-frame clones and lacks some. The table has roughly 100,000 clones, roughly 93% seen once. Study-wide results and limits: Tregs that proliferated in siplizumab cultures did not have their suppressive function confirmed. Neither a naive nor a memory phenotype was assignable to roughly 75-97% of proliferating CD4+ or CD8+ clones. A major contribution to the alloresponse seemed to be made by naive T cells, which seemed more diverse than memory cells.

With 5 bases clipped from V and 3 bases from J, the junction kept 1 base outside the gene matches. CDR3 length: 13 amino acids. Germline values: CDR1 SGHTA, CDR2 FQGNSA. This clonotype was sampled from a human donor in good health. The sequenced material came from CD8+ T cells sorted from blood. The gene calls are TRBV7-2 and TRBJ2-1; 7 nucleotides line up with TRBD2. The CDR3 is CASSGGDYNEQFF. The DNA for the CDR3 is TGTGCCAGCAGCGGGGGGGACTACAATGAGCAGTTCTTC.